The 15 T cell receptor beta chains presented below share a single source sample, sequenced in a study of spatial heterogeneity in lung cancer. The time point was: sample taken at primary tumor resection. Via MiXCR, TCRdb re-called the 5' RACE reads, giving one row per CDR3 protein. The table shows 45,000 to 55,000 distinct CDR3 sequences, with about 5.8% occurring only once. Sequenced material: PBMCs, taken at surgery. The source is a male donor with early-stage non-small cell lung cancer.

This clonotype showed up many times. The J gene is TRBJ2-6, the V gene TRBV6-4, with TRBD1 matching over 8 bases. Germline CDR1 is MRHNA and CDR2 is SNTAGT. Unmatched junction bases numbered 4, after V lost 0 bases and J lost 0 bases. CDR3 length: 18 residues. The CDR3 loop is CASSDSGDRPSGANVLTF. Here the CDR3 DNA reads TGTGCCAGCAGTGACTCCGGGGACAGGCCCTCTGGGGCCAACGTCCTGACTTTC.

The chain joins TRBV7-6 to TRBJ2-3, with 8 positions matching TRBD2. V was clipped by 1 base and J by 0 bases; unmatched bases: 3. The CDR3 loop spans 16 amino acids. CDR1 is SGHVS, CDR2 FNYEAQ, per germline. The CDR3 region has the DNA TGTGCCAGCAGCTTAGGCCCTAGCGGGAGCACAGATACGCAGTATTTT. This translates into CASSLGPSGSTDTQYF.

This clonotype was detected ten times or more. The V call is TRBV12-3 or TRBV12-4, the J call TRBJ1-1; D not resolved. There are 12 residues in the CDR3. V was pared by 6 bases and J by 8 bases, with 13 bases between. CDR3 region: CASRWSMAEAFF. DNA of the CDR3: TGTGCCAGCAGGTGGAGTATGGCAGAAGCTTTCTTT.

Ten or more counts support this clonotype. V gene TRBV4-1 combines with J gene TRBJ1-1, with D hard to call. The CDR3 totals 12 residues. Trimming took off 1 base at V and 3 bases at J, with 3 bases between the two ends. Germline V lookup: CDR1 MGHRA, CDR2 YSYEKL. The CDR3 here is CASSQAYTEAFF. For the CDR3, the DNA is TGCGCCAGCAGCCAAGCTTACACTGAAGCTTTCTTT.

This clonotype was seen many times. This chain joins TRBV3-1 and TRBJ2-5; D tentatively reads TRBD1 or TRBD2 (5 bases each). The germline V gene has CDR1 LGHDT and CDR2 YNNKEL (reference sequence). Trimming stripped 1 base from V and 5 bases from J, with 17 bases between. The CDR3 has 16 amino acids. This CDR3 is CASSQVGSGSWETQYF. As DNA, the CDR3 is TGTGCCAGCAGCCAAGTCGGGTCAGGGAGTTGGGAGACCCAGTACTTC.

This clonotype was detected ten times or more. The gene calls are TRBV5-4 and TRBJ2-1; unclear D gene. Germline CDR1 is SGHNT and CDR2 is YYREEE (reference sequence). The CDR3 has 14 amino acids. Trimming removed 3 bases from V and 8 bases from J, with 15 bases in between. The CDR3 is CASSSAQMSDEQFF. Here the CDR3 DNA reads TGTGCCAGCAGCTCAGCCCAAATGAGTGATGAGCAGTTCTTC.

The table lists this clonotype with a few counts. The CDR3 region has the DNA TGTGCCAGCAGCTTAGATGCTAGCACGTACGAGCAGTACTTC. It encodes CASSLDASTYEQYF. The V gene is TRBV7-9, the J gene TRBJ2-7; D might be TRBD2 (5 bases). Trimming took 1 base from V and 4 from J, leaving 11 bases between them. The CDR3 covers 14 residues. Germline CDR1 is SEHNR and CDR2 is FQNEAQ (reference sequence).

The V gene is TRBV5-1, the J gene TRBJ2-7; D call uncertain. CDR3 length: 16 amino acids. V shed 0 bases and J shed 0 bases, with 13 bases lying between them. In germline, CDR1 is SGHRS, CDR2 YFSETQ. The chain's CDR3 is CASSLEGPHLSYEQYF. The CDR3 region has the DNA TGCGCCAGCAGCTTGGAAGGTCCCCACCTCTCCTACGAGCAGTACTTC.

This clonotype appeared many times. This sequence joins TRBV19 and TRBJ2-7; tentatively, D is TRBD2 (6 bases). The CDR3 length is 15 residues. Per germline, CDR1 LNHDA and CDR2 SQIVND (reference sequence). Trimming left V 3 bases short and J 1 base short, with 13 bases between. The CDR3 region is CASSIGLGLSYEQYF. The CDR3 DNA reads as TGTGCCAGTAGTATTGGCCTCGGACTATCCTACGAGCAGTACTTC.

This clonotype has a count of ten or more. The chain has TRBV6-2 or TRBV6-3 and TRBJ2-5; 8 nucleotides agree with TRBD1. After removal of 8 bases from V and 5 bases from J, the junction contained 10 bases not matched to a gene. The CDR3 contains 14 residues. CDR1 is MNHEY and CDR2 is SVGEGT in the germline V gene. CDR3 amino acids: CASLRDRSRETQYF. As DNA, the CDR3 is TGTGCCAGCTTACGGGACAGGTCCCGGGAGACCCAGTACTTC.

This clonotype was seen ten or more times. The chain is built from TRBV7-2 and TRBJ2-5; TRBD2 matches at 13 bases. Germline-derived CDR1 and CDR2 are SGHTA and FQGNSA. V was clipped by 6 bases and J by 5 bases; unmatched bases: 9. The CDR3 has 16 amino acids. The CDR3 coding sequence is TGTGCCAGCAGTCCCCGGACTAGCGGGAGAGGGGAGACCCAGTACTTC. Its protein product is CASSPRTSGRGETQYF.

This clonotype was observed at least ten times. The gene calls are TRBV29-1 and TRBJ2-1; TRBD2 matches at 13 bases. There are 15 residues in the CDR3. Trimming at V came to 4 bases and at J to 8 bases, leaving 8 bases not matched to a gene. Germline V gives CDR1 SQVTM, CDR2 ANQGSEA. Here the CDR3 reads CSVGPGLAGVHEQFF. The CDR3 nucleotides read TGCAGCGTTGGCCCCGGACTAGCGGGAGTGCATGAGCAGTTCTTC.

This clonotype appeared many times. The chain combines TRBV5-1 with TRBJ1-1; D is unresolved. This CDR3 is 14 amino acids long. Germline-derived CDR1 and CDR2 are SGHRS and YFSETQ. Trimming stripped 5 bases from V and 0 bases from J, with 11 bases between. The CDR3 loop reads CASSNDGLNTEAFF. In nucleotides, the CDR3 is TGCGCCAGCAGTAACGACGGTTTGAACACTGAAGCTTTCTTT.

There are a few counts of this clonotype. V is TRBV10-1 and J is TRBJ2-1; 7 bases map to TRBD2. The CDR3 totals 15 residues. V trimming: 2 bases; J trimming: 1 base; junction bases outside the gene matches: 2. Per the germline V gene, CDR1 is WNHNN and CDR2 is SYGVQD (reference sequence). CDR3 residues: CASSEGGGSYNEQFF. Written as DNA, the CDR3 is TGCGCCAGCAGTGAGGGGGGGGGATCCTACAATGAGCAGTTCTTC.

This clonotype was observed many times. The V call is TRBV30, the J call TRBJ1-5; the D gene is possibly TRBD1 (5 bases). Germline CDR1 GTSNPN, CDR2 SVGIG (reference sequence). V was shortened by 0 bases and J by 10 bases, with 16 bases between the two germline ends. The CDR3 covers 14 residues. The CDR3 DNA is TGTGCCTGGAGTGTACGAGGAGGGGTCGGACCCCAGCATTTT. It encodes CAWSVRGGVGPQHF.